This T cell receptor (beta chain) was captured by sequencing in a study of shared clonotypes between healthy human individuals. Across the study: Serving as donors were two women and a few men, whose ages spanned 18 to 49.

Sequencing used immunoSEQ multiplex PCR; TCRdb keeps in-frame clones, though not all of them. The repertoire holds about 2 million clones, with around 96% as singletons. V was trimmed by 3 bases and J by 4 bases, leaving 15 bases between them. Germline V gene data show CDR1 as MNHEY and CDR2 as SMNVEV (reference sequence). The CDR3 consists of 15 residues. CD8 cells regarded as naive lacked CD45RO, were positively chosen for CCR7, and omitted terminally differentiated effector memory CD45RA+ cells. The J gene is TRBJ2-5, the V gene TRBV27, with D possibly matching TRBD1 (7 bases). This TCR was sampled from a man younger than 35 in good health. Sequencing used naive CD8+ T cells sorted from blood. The CDR3 DNA is TGTGCCAGCAGTTTCGCGGGGACAGTCGGAGAGACCCAGTACTTC. Translated: CASSFAGTVGETQYF.